Listed below are T cell receptor beta chains from one sample, sequenced in a study of radiation and T cells in renal cell carcinoma. Generated by immunoSEQ multiplex PCR, the TCRdb table keeps only in-frame clones and is missing some. This sample has about 150,000 clones, with roughly 90% found just once. The sequenced sample was blood, obtained from a patient whose treatment included radiotherapy and nephrectomy. These receptors came from a woman in her 70s with renal cell carcinoma. Both conserved end residues are part of each CDR3. The D gene is left open where the match is weak. Clone size is stated in some rows and not others, as once, few, many or a class when expanded.

V gene: TRBV5-1
clone size: .
D gene: TRBD1
J gene: TRBJ2-2
CDR3 protein: CASSLVQGAANTGELFF
CDR3 DNA: TGCGCCAGCAGCTTGGTACAGGGGGCGGCGAACACCGGGGAGCTGTTTTTT

V gene: TRBV5-5
clone size: once
D gene: TRBD1
J gene: TRBJ2-7
CDR3 protein: CASSWPGQGYEQYF
CDR3 DNA: TGTGCCAGCAGCTGGCCGGGACAGGGGTACGAGCAGTACTTC

V gene: TRBV7-2
clone size: .
D gene: .
J gene: TRBJ1-5
CDR3 protein: CASTLTGNSNQPQHF
CDR3 DNA: TGTGCCAGCACCCTTACAGGCAATAGCAATCAGCCCCAGCATTTT

V gene: TRBV11-3
clone size: .
D gene: .
J gene: TRBJ1-3
CDR3 protein: CASSSNPGIPGNTIYF
CDR3 DNA: TGTGCCAGCAGCTCTAATCCGGGAATCCCTGGAAACACCATATATTTT

V gene: TRBV6-1
clone size: once
D gene: .
J gene: TRBJ2-3
CDR3 protein: CASSENTVSTDTQYF
CDR3 DNA: TGTGCCAGCAGTGAAAATACGGTTAGCACAGATACGCAGTATTTT

V gene: TRBV30
clone size: .
D gene: TRBD1
J gene: TRBJ1-6
CDR3 protein: CAWSSSGTGAYSYNSPLHF
CDR3 DNA: TGTGCCTGGAGTTCTTCCGGGACAGGCGCTTACTCCTATAATTCACCCCTCCACTTT

V gene: TRBV11-1
clone size: .
D gene: .
J gene: TRBJ2-5
CDR3 protein: CASSLFSTGSGETQYF
CDR3 DNA: TGTGCCAGCAGCTTATTTAGTACGGGGTCTGGAGAGACCCAGTACTTC

V gene: TRBV19
clone size: .
D gene: .
J gene: TRBJ1-2
CDR3 protein: CASSMRSRYGYTF
CDR3 DNA: TGTGCCAGTAGTATGCGGTCGCGGTATGGCTACACCTTC

V gene: TRBV5-1
clone size: .
D gene: .
J gene: TRBJ2-5
CDR3 protein: CASSLGMETQYF
CDR3 DNA: TGCGCCAGCAGCTTAGGCATGGAGACCCAGTACTTC

V gene: TRBV7-2
clone size: .
D gene: .
J gene: TRBJ1-1
CDR3 protein: CASSLGPRERWMNTEAFF
CDR3 DNA: TGTGCCAGCAGCTTAGGACCCCGCGAGAGGTGGATGAACACTGAAGCTTTCTTT

V gene: TRBV27
clone size: few
D gene: .
J gene: TRBJ1-2
CDR3 protein: CASSPGGQFDGYTF
CDR3 DNA: TGTGCCAGCAGTCCGGGGGGCCAATTCGATGGCTACACCTTC

V gene: TRBV7-8
clone size: .
D gene: .
J gene: TRBJ2-2
CDR3 protein: CASSPRDRIITGELFF
CDR3 DNA: TGTGCCAGCAGCCCCCGAGACAGGATTATTACCGGGGAGCTGTTTTTT

V gene: TRBV11-2
clone size: .
D gene: .
J gene: TRBJ2-5
CDR3 protein: CASSSGTLRETQYF
CDR3 DNA: TGTGCCAGCAGCTCTGGGACGTTACGCGAGACCCAGTACTTC

V gene: TRBV6-6
clone size: .
D gene: TRBD1
J gene: TRBJ1-2
CDR3 protein: CASSGQGISYTF
CDR3 DNA: TGTGCCAGTTCGGGACAGGGGATTAGCTACACCTTC

V gene: TRBV6-6
clone size: .
D gene: TRBD1
J gene: TRBJ1-4
CDR3 protein: CASSPPGQYEKLFF
CDR3 DNA: TGTGCCAGCAGTCCTCCGGGACAGTACGAAAAACTGTTTTTT

V gene: TRBV5-1
clone size: once
D gene: .
J gene: TRBJ1-2
CDR3 protein: CASRYGGFSNYGYTF
CDR3 DNA: TGCGCCAGCAGATATGGAGGATTTTCTAACTATGGCTACACCTTC

V gene: TRBV10-3
clone size: once
D gene: TRBD1
J gene: TRBJ2-7
CDR3 protein: CAISLTGEGGEQYF
CDR3 DNA: TGTGCCATCAGCCTGACAGGGGAAGGGGGCGAGCAGTACTTC

V gene: TRBV28
clone size: .
D gene: .
J gene: TRBJ2-4
CDR3 protein: CASSFQGGYIQYF
CDR3 DNA: TGTGCCAGCAGTTTCCAGGGAGGATACATTCAGTACTTC